This is a list of T cell receptor beta chains from one sample in a study of blood T cell repertoires in COVID-19. Only in-frame clones appear in the TCRdb table, and some are missing; sequencing was by immunoSEQ multiplex PCR. The data show hundreds of thousands of clones, 88% seen once. The material sequenced was peripheral blood. The receptors shown here come from a woman aged 30 to 39 with acute or convalescent COVID-19. Each CDR3 is given with its conserved first and last residue. Each record gives: clone size, V gene, D gene, J gene, CDR3 DNA, CDR3 protein. The D gene is left open where the match is weak. Some rows mark clone size as missing; the rest say once, few, many or name a class of expanded clone.

>NA|TRBV7-7|NA|TRBJ2-1
TGTGCTAGCAGCTACGGAGTGACTTCCTACAATGAGCAGTTCTTC
CASSYGVTSYNEQFF
>NA|TRBV20-1|NA|TRBJ2-7
TGCAGTGCTAGTGACCCTCTACAGGGCAACTACGAGCAGTACTTC
CSASDPLQGNYEQYF
>NA|TRBV19|TRBD2|TRBJ2-7
TGTGCCAGTAGTATCGGGACTAGCGGTTCCTACGAGCAGTACTTC
CASSIGTSGSYEQYF
>NA|TRBV5-1|TRBD1|TRBJ1-3
TGCGCCAGCAGCCGACGCGGGGTTCCGGGACAGGGAGGCTGGAGCTCTGGAAACACCATATATTTT
CASSRRGVPGQGGWSSGNTIYF
>NA|TRBV2|NA|TRBJ2-7
TGTGCCAGCAGTGATGTAGGGGTACCCTACGAGCAGTACTTC
CASSDVGVPYEQYF
>NA|TRBV6-5|TRBD1|TRBJ1-4
TGTGCCAGCAGTTACTCTGGACAGGGAGAGGAAAAACTGTTTTTT
CASSYSGQGEEKLFF
>few|TRBV3-1/TRBV3-2|TRBD2|TRBJ2-7
TGTGCCAGCAGCCCTGGGACTAGCGGGGGAAAGGTCTCCTACGAGCAGTACTTC
CASSPGTSGGKVSYEQYF
>NA|TRBV29-1|NA|TRBJ2-5
TGCAGCGTCCACGTTTCGGTAGAGACCCAGTACTTC
CSVHVSVETQYF
>NA|TRBV9|NA|TRBJ1-3
TGTGCCAGCAGCGTAGACAGCTCTGGAAACACCATATATTTT
CASSVDSSGNTIYF
>few|TRBV12-5|NA|TRBJ1-3
TGTGCTAGTGGAACCGACGGGAGCTCTGGAAACACCATATATTTT
CASGTDGSSGNTIYF
>NA|TRBV6-5|NA|TRBJ2-3
TGTGCCAGCAGTTACTCCCTATACACAGATACGCAGTATTTT
CASSYSLYTDTQYF
>NA|TRBV6-2/TRBV6-3|TRBD1|TRBJ1-5
TGTGCCAGCAGTTCGCCGGGACAGGGAGCAGGGGCCGGCAATCAGCCCCAGCATTTT
CASSSPGQGAGAGNQPQHF
>NA|TRBV27|TRBD1|TRBJ1-1
TGTGCCAGCAGCCGACAGGGCATGAACACTGAAGCTTTCTTT
CASSRQGMNTEAFF
>NA|TRBV7-2|NA|TRBJ2-7
TGTGCCAGCAGCTTATGGGGGACACCCTACGAGCAGTACTTC
CASSLWGTPYEQYF
>NA|TRBV4-3|NA|TRBJ1-1
TGCGCCAGCAGCCAACTCTTGGCACCTTGGGAAGCTTTCTTT
CASSQLLAPWEAFF
>NA|TRBV25-1|TRBD2|TRBJ2-7
TGTGCCAGCAGTGGAGCGGGGACCTCCTACGAGCAGTACTTC
CASSGAGTSYEQYF
>NA|TRBV9|NA|TRBJ1-1
TGTGCCAGCAGCGTAGCATCACAGTTCAACACTGAAGCTTTCTTT
CASSVASQFNTEAFF
>NA|TRBV18|NA|TRBJ2-5
TGTGCCAGCTCACCAACAGATATGGCGAAGACCCAGTACTTC
CASSPTDMAKTQYF
>NA|TRBV9|TRBD1|TRBJ2-7
TGTGCCAGCAGCGTAGGCCAGGGGGCCTCCTCCTACGAGCAGTACTTC
CASSVGQGASSYEQYF
>NA|TRBV30|TRBD2|TRBJ2-1
TGTGCCTGGAGACCTGGACTAGCGGGGAGCCAGTTCTTC
CAWRPGLAGSQFF
>once|TRBV5-1|TRBD2|TRBJ2-2
TGCGCCAGCAGAGGGCGGGAGGACACCGGGGAGCTGTTTTTT
CASRGREDTGELFF
>NA|TRBV10-3|TRBD2|TRBJ2-3
TGTGCCACGACTAGCGCCAGCACAGATACGCAGTATTTT
CATTSASTDTQYF
>NA|TRBV25-1|NA|TRBJ1-4
TGTGCCAGCACAGGTCACCCCGACAGGAAACTGTTTTTT
CASTGHPDRKLFF
>NA|TRBV19|NA|TRBJ1-3
TGTGCCAGTAGGCCTACAGGCGGAAACACCATATATTTT
CASRPTGGNTIYF
>NA|TRBV6-5|TRBD1|TRBJ2-7
TGTGCCAGCAGCCCCGGGACAGTCTACGAGCAGTACTTC
CASSPGTVYEQYF
>once|TRBV4-3|TRBD2|TRBJ2-7
TGCGCCAGCAGCCAAGAGACGGCTAGCGGCCTCTACGAGCAGTACTTC
CASSQETASGLYEQYF
>NA|TRBV6-5|NA|TRBJ1-5
TGTGCCAGCAGTTACTCCCCGAGGGAGCAGCCCCAGCATTTT
CASSYSPREQPQHF
>NA|TRBV3-1/TRBV3-2|NA|TRBJ2-7
TGTGCCAGCAGCCAAGACCTAGTTTCCCACGAGCAGTACTTC
CASSQDLVSHEQYF
>NA|TRBV10-3|NA|TRBJ2-4
TGTGCCATCAGTGAGGTCGCGGTAGCCAAAAACATTCAGTACTTC
CAISEVAVAKNIQYF
>once|TRBV13|NA|TRBJ1-5
TGTGCCAGCAGCTTATCAGGGATGGGCAATCAGCCCCAGCATTTT
CASSLSGMGNQPQHF
>few|TRBV11-2|TRBD1|TRBJ2-7
TGTGCCAGCAGCCTGGGACAGGGGGTCTACGAGCAGTACTTC
CASSLGQGVYEQYF
>NA|TRBV15|NA|TRBJ2-3
TGTGCCACCAACCGAGGACTAACGAACACAGATACGCAGTATTTT
CATNRGLTNTDTQYF
>NA|TRBV10-1|NA|TRBJ2-5
TGCGCCAGCAGTGATCAAAGCGGTCTAGCGAAAGAGACCCAGTACTTC
CASSDQSGLAKETQYF
>NA|TRBV9|NA|TRBJ2-6
TGTGCCAGCAGCGTATTCGGTCAAGGGGTCTCTGGGGCCAACGTCCTGACTTTC
CASSVFGQGVSGANVLTF
>NA|TRBV6-2/TRBV6-3|NA|TRBJ2-7
TGTGCCAGCAGTTACCCGAGCTACGAGCAGTACTTC
CASSYPSYEQYF
>NA|TRBV9|NA|TRBJ1-1
TGTGCCAGCAGCGTATTTTCGGTGAACACTGAAGCTTTCTTT
CASSVFSVNTEAFF
>NA|TRBV7-9|TRBD2|TRBJ2-3
TGTGCCAGCAGCCCTCGAGCGGGGGGCACAGATACGCAGTATTTT
CASSPRAGGTDTQYF
>NA|TRBV5-6|TRBD1|TRBJ2-6
TGTGCCAGCAGCTGGACAGGGAGCTCTGGGGCCAACGTCCTGACTTTC
CASSWTGSSGANVLTF
>NA|TRBV6-5|TRBD1|TRBJ1-5
TGTGCCAGCAGCTCCGGACAGGGGGCGAATCAGCCCCAGCATTTT
CASSSGQGANQPQHF
>NA|TRBV29-1|TRBD1|TRBJ1-1
TGCAGCGTTGCTGGGACAGGGGGCGCTTGGAACACTGAAGCTTTCTTT
CSVAGTGGAWNTEAFF
>NA|TRBV5-6|TRBD1|TRBJ2-1
TGTGCCAGCAGCTCAGGGACAGGGGTCAGGTGGGTAAATGAGCAGTTCTTC
CASSSGTGVRWVNEQFF
>NA|TRBV11-3|TRBD2|TRBJ2-2
TGTGCCAGCAGCAAAGTAGCGGGAGGGACCGGGGAGCTGTTTTTT
CASSKVAGGTGELFF
>NA|TRBV24-1|NA|TRBJ2-3
TGTGCCACCAGTGACCCTGACGAGGGCCACACAGATACGCAGTATTTT
CATSDPDEGHTDTQYF
>NA|TRBV4-3|TRBD2|TRBJ2-7
TGCGCCAGCAGCCATGATTACAGCGGGAGCTCCTACGAGCAGTACTTC
CASSHDYSGSSYEQYF
>NA|TRBV15|TRBD1|TRBJ1-1
TGTGCCACCAGCAGGTACAGGGGAACTGAAGCTTTCTTT
CATSRYRGTEAFF
>few|TRBV6-2/TRBV6-3|NA|TRBJ1-5
TGTGCCAGCAGTAGGGCGGGAATCCAGCATTTT
CASSRAGIQHF
>NA|TRBV30|TRBD2|TRBJ2-3
TGTGCCCAGAACCCGGCTAGCGGGATGGGAGATACGCAGTATTTT
CAQNPASGMGDTQYF
>NA|TRBV19|TRBD2|TRBJ2-7
TGTGCCAGTAGTATAGGTAGCGGGAGAGTCGAGCAGTACTTC
CASSIGSGRVEQYF
>NA|TRBV29-1|NA|TRBJ1-5
TGCAGCGTTGCAGGGTACAATCAGCCCCAGCATTTT
CSVAGYNQPQHF
>few|TRBV7-2|TRBD1|TRBJ1-5
TGTGCCAGCAGCTCATCGGGACAGACCAATCAGCCCCAGCATTTT
CASSSSGQTNQPQHF
>once|TRBV6-5|TRBD1|TRBJ1-1
TGTGCCAGCAGACCGGGACAGGGCGGGGCAGCTTTCTTT
CASRPGQGGAAFF
>NA|TRBV5-1|TRBD1|TRBJ2-7
TGCGCCAGCAGCCGGACAGGGGGCCCCTACGAGCAGTACTTC
CASSRTGGPYEQYF
>once|TRBV5-1|TRBD2|TRBJ2-7
TGCGCCAGCAGCCTAGGGACTAGCGGGAGCTACGAGCAGTACTTC
CASSLGTSGSYEQYF
>NA|TRBV4-1|TRBD2|TRBJ2-2
TGCGCCAGCAGCCTCGTCGGGGGAGGGAGTGGCGGGGAGCTGTTTTTT
CASSLVGGGSGGELFF
>once|TRBV7-2|NA|TRBJ2-5
TGTGCCAGCAGACAGGGAGAGACCCAGTACTTC
CASRQGETQYF
>once|TRBV9|TRBD2|TRBJ2-3
TGTGCCAGCAGCGCGGAGGGACTAGCGCAATCTAGCACAGATACGCAGTATTTT
CASSAEGLAQSSTDTQYF
>few|TRBV19|NA|TRBJ1-2
TGTGCCAGTAGTCAGGGGCGGTCTAACTATGGCTACACCTTC
CASSQGRSNYGYTF